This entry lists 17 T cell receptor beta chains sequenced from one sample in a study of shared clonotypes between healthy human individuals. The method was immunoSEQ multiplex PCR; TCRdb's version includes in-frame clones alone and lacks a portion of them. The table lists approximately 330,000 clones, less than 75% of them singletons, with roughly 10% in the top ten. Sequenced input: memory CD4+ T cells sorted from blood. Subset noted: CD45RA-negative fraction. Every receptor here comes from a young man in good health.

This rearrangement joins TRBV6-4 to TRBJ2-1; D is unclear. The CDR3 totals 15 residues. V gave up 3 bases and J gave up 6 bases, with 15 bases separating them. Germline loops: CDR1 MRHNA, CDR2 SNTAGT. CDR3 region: CASSEEQNRFNEQFF. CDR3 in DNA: TGTGCCAGCAGTGAAGAGCAGAATCGTTTCAATGAGCAGTTCTTC.

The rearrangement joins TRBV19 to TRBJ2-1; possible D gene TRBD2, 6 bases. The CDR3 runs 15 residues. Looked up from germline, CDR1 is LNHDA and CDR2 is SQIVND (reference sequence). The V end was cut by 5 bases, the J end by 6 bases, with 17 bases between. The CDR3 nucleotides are TGTGCCAGTAGTGCGGGCCTAGCGAGGAGCAATGAGCAGTTCTTC. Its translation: CASSAGLARSNEQFF.

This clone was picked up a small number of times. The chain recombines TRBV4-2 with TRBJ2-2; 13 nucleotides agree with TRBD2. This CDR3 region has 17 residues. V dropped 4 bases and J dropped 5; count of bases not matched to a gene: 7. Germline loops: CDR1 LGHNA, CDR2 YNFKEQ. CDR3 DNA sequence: TGTGCCAGCAGCCGAGGACTAGCGGGAGAGTATACCGGGGAGCTGTTTTTT. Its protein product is CASSRGLAGEYTGELFF.

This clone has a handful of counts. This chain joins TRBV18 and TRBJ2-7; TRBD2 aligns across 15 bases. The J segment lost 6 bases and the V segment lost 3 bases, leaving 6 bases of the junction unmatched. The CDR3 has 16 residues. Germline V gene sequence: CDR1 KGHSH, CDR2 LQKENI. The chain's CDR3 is CASSPHPGLAGGEQYF. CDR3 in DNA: TGTGCCAGCTCACCGCACCCGGGACTAGCGGGAGGCGAGCAGTACTTC.

The CDR3 DNA sequence: TGTGCCAGCAGTCAAGCCGACAGGCGAAACTATGGCTACACCTTC. Protein: CASSQADRRNYGYTF. This chain joins TRBV7-9 and TRBJ1-2; TRBD1 is a possible D gene (6 bases). With 6 bases removed from V and 2 bases from J, the gap between germline ends came to 16 bases. The V gene's germline CDR1 is SEHNR and CDR2 FQNEAQ (reference sequence). CDR3 size: 15 residues. The whole variable domain, filled in from reference TRBV7-9 and TRBJ1-2, reads DTGVSQNPRHKITKRGQNVTFRCDPISEHNRLYWYRQTLGQGPEFLTYFQNEAQLEKSRLLSDRFSAERPKGSFSTLEIQRTEQGDSAMYLCASSQADRRNYGYTFGSGTRLTVV.

CDR3 protein: CASSLGGGTFLTDTQYF. CDR3 nucleotides: TGTGCCAGCAGCTTAGGGGGAGGGACGTTTCTTACAGATACGCAGTATTTT. The chain combines TRBV7-8 with TRBJ2-3; 7 bases agree with TRBD2. With 1 base clipped from V and 3 bases from J, the junction kept 10 bases outside the gene matches. CDR3 length: 17 amino acids. Germline assignment: CDR1 SGHVS and CDR2 FQNEAQ. The full variable domain, its missing parts supplied by reference TRBV7-8 and TRBJ2-3, is GAGVSQSPRYKVAKRGQDVALRCDPISGHVSLFWYQQALGQGPEFLTYFQNEAQLDKSGLPSDRFFAERPEGSVSTLKIQRTQQEDSAVYLCASSLGGGTFLTDTQYFGPGTRLTVL.

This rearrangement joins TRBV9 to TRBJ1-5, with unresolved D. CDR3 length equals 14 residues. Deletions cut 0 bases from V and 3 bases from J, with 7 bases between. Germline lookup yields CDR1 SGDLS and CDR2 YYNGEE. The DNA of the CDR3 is TGTGCCAGCAGCGTAGGCGGGGACAATCAGCCCCAGCATTTT. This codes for CASSVGGDNQPQHF.

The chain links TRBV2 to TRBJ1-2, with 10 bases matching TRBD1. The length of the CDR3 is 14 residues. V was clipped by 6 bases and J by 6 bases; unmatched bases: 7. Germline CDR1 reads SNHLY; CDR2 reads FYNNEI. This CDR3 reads CASRPGQGNDGYTF. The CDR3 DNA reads TGTGCCAGCAGGCCGGGACAGGGGAATGATGGCTACACCTTC.

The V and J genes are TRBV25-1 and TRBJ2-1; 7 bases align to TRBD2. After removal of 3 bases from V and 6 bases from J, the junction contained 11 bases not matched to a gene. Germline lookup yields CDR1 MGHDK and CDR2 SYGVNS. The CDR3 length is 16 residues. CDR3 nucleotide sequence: TGTGCCAGCAGTGATAGGGGCGGGAGTACCTCCAATGAGCAGTTCTTC. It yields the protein CASSDRGGSTSNEQFF.

CDR3 amino acids: CASSSRGRAYEQYF. Here the CDR3 DNA reads TGTGCCAGTAGTAGCCGCGGGAGGGCCTACGAGCAGTACTTC. The rearrangement joins TRBV19 to TRBJ2-7; TRBD2 aligns across 9 bases. V lost 4 bases and J lost 2; bases outside the gene matches: 3. The CDR3 totals 14 residues. Germline values: CDR1 LNHDA, CDR2 SQIVND (reference sequence).

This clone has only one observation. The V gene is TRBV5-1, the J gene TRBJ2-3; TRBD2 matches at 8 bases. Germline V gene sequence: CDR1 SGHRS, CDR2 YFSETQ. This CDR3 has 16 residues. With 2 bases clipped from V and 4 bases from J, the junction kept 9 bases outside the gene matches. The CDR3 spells CASSFYGAGASDTQYF. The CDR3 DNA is TGCGCCAGCAGCTTTTATGGAGCGGGAGCCTCAGATACGCAGTATTTT.

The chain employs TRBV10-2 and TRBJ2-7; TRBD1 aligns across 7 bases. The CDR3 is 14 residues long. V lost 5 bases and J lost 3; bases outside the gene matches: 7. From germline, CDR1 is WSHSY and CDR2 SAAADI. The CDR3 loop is CASSMTGTNYEQYF. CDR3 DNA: TGCGCCAGCAGTATGACAGGGACGAACTACGAGCAGTACTTC.

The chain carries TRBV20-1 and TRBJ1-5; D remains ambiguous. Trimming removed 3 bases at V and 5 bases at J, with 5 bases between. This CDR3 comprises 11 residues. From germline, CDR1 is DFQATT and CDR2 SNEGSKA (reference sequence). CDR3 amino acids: CSASEDQPQHF. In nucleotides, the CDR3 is TGCAGTGCTAGTGAGGATCAGCCCCAGCATTTT.

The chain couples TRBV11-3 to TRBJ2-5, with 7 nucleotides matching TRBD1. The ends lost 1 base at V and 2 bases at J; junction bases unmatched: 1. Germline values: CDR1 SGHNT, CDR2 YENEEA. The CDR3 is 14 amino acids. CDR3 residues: CASSLGTGQETQYF. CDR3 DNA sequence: TGTGCCAGCAGCTTAGGGACAGGACAAGAGACCCAGTACTTC. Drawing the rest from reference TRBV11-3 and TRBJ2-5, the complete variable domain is EAGVVQSPRYKIIEKKQPVAFWCNPISGHNTLYWYLQNLGQGPELLIRYENEEAVDDSQLPKDRFSAERLKGVDSTLKIQPAELGDSAVYLCASSLGTGQETQYFGPGTRLLVL.

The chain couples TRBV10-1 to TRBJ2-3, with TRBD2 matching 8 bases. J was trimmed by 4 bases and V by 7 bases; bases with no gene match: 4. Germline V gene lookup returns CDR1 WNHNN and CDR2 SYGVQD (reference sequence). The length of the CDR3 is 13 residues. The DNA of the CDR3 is TGCGCCAGCACTAGCGGGCCCGCAGATACGCAGTATTTT. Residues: CASTSGPADTQYF.

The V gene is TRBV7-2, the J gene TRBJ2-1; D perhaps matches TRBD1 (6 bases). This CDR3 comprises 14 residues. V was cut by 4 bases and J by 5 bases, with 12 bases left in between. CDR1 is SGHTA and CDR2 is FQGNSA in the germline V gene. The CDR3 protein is CASSYDRYNNEQFF. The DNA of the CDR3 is TGTGCCAGCAGCTACGACAGGTATAACAATGAGCAGTTCTTC.

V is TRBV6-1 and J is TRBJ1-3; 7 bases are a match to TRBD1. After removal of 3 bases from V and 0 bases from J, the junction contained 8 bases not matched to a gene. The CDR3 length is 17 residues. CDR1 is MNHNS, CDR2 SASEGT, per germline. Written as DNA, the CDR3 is TGTGCCAGCAGTGAGAGACAGGGACTCTCCTCTGGAAACACCATATATTTT. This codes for CASSERQGLSSGNTIYF.